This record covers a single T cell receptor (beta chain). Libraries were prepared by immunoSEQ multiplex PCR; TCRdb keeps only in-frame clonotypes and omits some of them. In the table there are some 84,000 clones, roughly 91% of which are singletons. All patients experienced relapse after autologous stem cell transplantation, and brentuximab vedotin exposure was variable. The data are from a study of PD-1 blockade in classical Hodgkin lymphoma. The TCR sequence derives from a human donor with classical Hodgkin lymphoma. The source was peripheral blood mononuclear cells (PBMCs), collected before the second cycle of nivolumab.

Written as DNA, the CDR3 is TGTGCCAGCAGCCCATGGACAGGGGTTAACAATGAGCAGTTCTTC. Residues: CASSPWTGVNNEQFF. V usage is TRBV11-3 and J usage is TRBJ2-1; 9 nucleotides match TRBD1. Trimming took 5 bases from V and 5 from J; bases not matched to a gene: 7. Germline lookup yields CDR1 SGHNT and CDR2 YENEEA. This CDR3 comprises 15 residues. Full variable domain (rest looked up from reference TRBV11-3 and TRBJ2-1): EAGVVQSPRYKIIEKKQPVAFWCNPISGHNTLYWYLQNLGQGPELLIRYENEEAVDDSQLPKDRFSAERLKGVDSTLKIQPAELGDSAVYLCASSPWTGVNNEQFFGPGTRLTVL.